This passage covers 26 T cell receptor beta chains from one sample sequenced in a study of identical twins. MiXCR, applied by TCRdb to the 5' RACE reads, yields one record per CDR3 protein. This sample has a few hundred thousand distinct CDR3 sequences, with around a sixth found just once. The material sequenced was naive T cells sorted from blood. These receptors originate from a man aged 50 to 59 in good health.

The V call is TRBV20-1, the J call TRBJ2-2, with 7 bases identical to TRBD1. V dropped 5 bases and J dropped 1; count of bases not matched to a gene: 7. Germline V gives CDR1 DFQATT, CDR2 SNEGSKA (reference sequence). The CDR3 spans 15 residues. This CDR3 reads CSAEAWDRNTGELFF. The CDR3 nucleotides read TGCAGTGCTGAGGCTTGGGACAGGAACACCGGGGAGCTGTTTTTT.

This clonotype was detected many times. The rearrangement joins TRBV28 to TRBJ2-7, with D uncertain. Looked up from germline, CDR1 is MDHEN and CDR2 is SYDVKM. V was trimmed by 6 bases and J by 6 bases, leaving 12 bases between them. The CDR3 runs 12 residues. The DNA of the CDR3 is TGTGCCAGCAGCTTTCTTTCGGCCGAGCAGTACTTC. This gives the protein CASSFLSAEQYF.

This CDR3 is CASSRGRREKLFF. CDR3 coding DNA: TGTGCCAGCAGTCGGGGACGACGGGAAAAACTGTTTTTT. V and J are TRBV12-3 or TRBV12-4 and TRBJ1-4, with D possibly being TRBD1 (5 bases). The CDR3 contains 13 residues. V lost 5 bases and J lost 8, with 12 bases in between.

The chain carries TRBV20-1 and TRBJ2-4; D not certain. Trimming took 2 bases from V and 0 from J, leaving 5 bases between them. Germline values: CDR1 DFQATT, CDR2 SNEGSKA (reference sequence). There are 13 residues in the CDR3. The CDR3 bases are TGCAGTGCTAGAATGCTAGCCAAAAACATTCAGTACTTC. Protein sequence: CSARMLAKNIQYF.

Many counts were recorded for this clonotype. This chain links TRBV13 with TRBJ1-3; D call uncertain. CDR1 and CDR2 (germline): PRHDT, FYEKMQ (reference sequence). Trimming took off 4 bases at V and 4 bases at J, with 5 bases between the two ends. The CDR3 totals 12 residues. CDR3 DNA sequence: TGTGCCAGCAGCTATCAGGGAAACACCATATATTTT. Protein product: CASSYQGNTIYF.

The CDR3 protein is CASSEGLGSSYEQYF. The DNA of the CDR3 is TGTGCCAGCAGCGAGGGCCTGGGGAGCTCCTACGAGCAGTACTTC. The chain recombines TRBV21-1 with TRBJ2-7; TRBD2 is taken as the D call from the table, unchecked against the DNA. TRBV21-1 constitutes a pseudogene. The CDR3 length is 15 residues.

This clonotype came up a few times. V is TRBV7-9 and J is TRBJ2-3; the D is unclear. Germline V gives CDR1 SEHNR, CDR2 FQNEAQ (reference sequence). This CDR3 is 13 amino acids long. Trimming left V 6 bases short and J 2 bases short, with 9 bases between. CDR3 in DNA: TGTGCCAGCAGTCGCCCGATCACAGATACGCAGTATTTT. As protein: CASSRPITDTQYF.

This clonotype was recorded at least ten times. The CDR3 DNA reads TGCGCCAGCAGCGGCGGACAGGGTCCCTACGAGCAGTACTTC. Protein: CASSGGQGPYEQYF. The chain joins TRBV5-1 to TRBJ2-7, with 8 bases matching TRBD1. J lost 2 bases, V lost 4 bases, and 5 bases had no gene match. In germline, CDR1 is SGHRS, CDR2 YFSETQ. The CDR3 has 14 residues. Drawing the rest from reference TRBV5-1 and TRBJ2-7, the complete variable domain is KAGVTQTPRYLIKTRGQQVTLSCSPISGHRSVSWYQQTPGQGLQFLFEYFSETQRNKGNFPGRFSGRQFSNSRSEMNVSTLELGDSALYLCASSGGQGPYEQYFGPGTRLTVT.

This clonotype was found many times. The chain joins TRBV5-5 to TRBJ2-7, with D unresolved. The V gene lost 3 bases and the J gene lost 6 bases, with 13 bases spanning the gap. This CDR3 has 13 residues. CDR1 SGHKS and CDR2 YYEKEE come from the germline V gene (reference sequence). The CDR3, as DNA: TGTGCCAGCAGCTCGGTCGAGTTGTCCGAGCAGTACTTC. It specifies CASSSVELSEQYF.

The rearrangement joins TRBV20-1 to TRBJ2-2, with D perhaps matching TRBD1 (5 bases). Looked up from germline, CDR1 is DFQATT and CDR2 is SNEGSKA (reference sequence). V was clipped by 3 bases and J by 4 bases, with 15 bases between them. CDR3 length: 15 amino acids. CDR3 coding DNA: TGCAGTGCTAGTTGGGGCCGCAAGGGCACCGGGGAGCTGTTTTTT. It is translated as CSASWGRKGTGELFF.

This chain joins TRBV19 and TRBJ2-2, with D perhaps matching TRBD1 (6 bases). Germline loops: CDR1 LNHDA, CDR2 SQIVND (reference sequence). There are 15 residues in the CDR3. The V and J ends lost 3 bases and 2 bases respectively, with 10 bases between them. CDR3 sequence reads: CASSMRDINTGELFF. CDR3 in DNA: TGTGCCAGTAGTATGAGGGACATCAACACCGGGGAGCTGTTTTTT.

This clonotype was recorded many times. The rearrangement links TRBV12-3 or TRBV12-4 to TRBJ2-7; D could derive from TRBD1 or TRBD2 (5 bases each). The CDR3 is 14 residues long. Trimming pared 1 base from V and 6 bases from J, leaving 13 bases between. The DNA of the CDR3 is TGTGCCAGCAGTTTAGGGGGCCTAGCTCCCGAGCAGTACTTC. Translating it yields CASSLGGLAPEQYF.

The sample holds a few counts of this clonotype. Written as DNA, the CDR3 is TGTGCCAGCAGTTCTGTCGTATCCTACGAGCAGTACTTC. Its translation: CASSSVVSYEQYF. The chain joins TRBV28 to TRBJ2-7; D is ambiguous. The ends were cut back, 4 bases at V and 1 base at J, with 8 bases in the middle. This CDR3 is 13 amino acids long. Germline CDR1 MDHEN, CDR2 SYDVKM.

J is TRBJ2-5 and V is TRBV6-1; 7 bases map to TRBD2. J gave up 1 base and V 9 bases, and 8 bases lay outside the gene matches. The CDR3 runs 14 residues. Germline CDR1 MNHNS, CDR2 SASEGT. The CDR3 nucleotides read TGTGCCAGTCTCGAGCGGGACTTCCAAGAGACCCAGTACTTC. It encodes CASLERDFQETQYF.

This clonotype has ten or more counts. V usage is TRBV11-2 and J usage is TRBJ2-7, with 10 nucleotides matching TRBD1. The CDR3 has 14 amino acids. The V gene's germline CDR1 is SGHAT and CDR2 FQNNGV. Trimming took 5 bases from V and 6 from J; bases not matched to a gene: 7. CDR3 region: CASSPRTGGFEQYF. CDR3 bases: TGTGCCAGCAGCCCCAGGACAGGGGGGTTCGAGCAGTACTTC. Together with reference TRBV11-2 and TRBJ2-7, the CDR3 gives the full variable domain: EAGVAQSPRYKIIEKRQSVAFWCNPISGHATLYWYQQILGQGPKLLIQFQNNGVVDDSQLPKDRFSAERLKGVDSTLKIQPAKLEDSAVYLCASSPRTGGFEQYFGPGTRLTVT.

This clonotype was observed a handful of times. This sequence joins TRBV7-9 and TRBJ2-1; D unresolved. Germline CDR1 SEHNR, CDR2 FQNEAQ (reference sequence). The CDR3 length is 17 residues. V lost 2 bases, J lost 0 bases, and 14 bases lay in between. CDR3 amino acids: CASSLRTIRSSYNEQFF. DNA of the CDR3: TGTGCCAGCAGCTTAAGAACGATCAGGAGCTCCTACAATGAGCAGTTCTTC.

In this sample, this clonotype turned up many times. The chain couples TRBV29-1 to TRBJ2-7; TRBD1 is a possible D gene (6 bases). V dropped 4 bases and J dropped 0 bases, with 13 bases sitting between them. The CDR3 contains 14 residues. Germline V gene data show CDR1 as SQVTM and CDR2 as ANQGSEA. CDR3 region: CSVAPRGSSYEQYF. The CDR3 DNA reads as TGCAGCGTTGCCCCAAGGGGGAGCTCCTACGAGCAGTACTTC.

This clonotype occurred many times. This sequence joins TRBV5-1 and TRBJ1-4; no definite D call. The CDR3 runs 14 residues. V was shortened by 3 bases and J by 6 bases, with 12 bases between the two germline ends. Germline V CDR1 and CDR2: SGHRS, YFSETQ. CDR3 region: CASSSPTGDEKLFF. In DNA form, the CDR3 reads TGCGCCAGCAGCTCCCCGACCGGGGATGAAAAACTGTTTTTT.

This clonotype was seen ten or more times. This sequence joins TRBV15 and TRBJ2-7, with 10 nucleotides matching TRBD2. CDR3 size: 15 residues. J lost 1 base, V lost 5 bases, and 5 bases had no gene match. Germline V gives CDR1 LNHNV, CDR2 YYDKDF (reference sequence). For the CDR3, the DNA is TGTGCCACCAGCGGAGCGGGAGGGCTTTCCTACGAGCAGTACTTC. Translated, it gives CATSGAGGLSYEQYF.

The table lists this clonotype with a few counts. The V gene is TRBV20-1, the J gene TRBJ2-3, with 7 bases matching TRBD2. Germline V CDR1 and CDR2: DFQATT, SNEGSKA (reference sequence). V trimming: 1 base; J trimming: 10 bases; junction bases outside the gene matches: 5. The CDR3 covers 12 residues. The CDR3 nucleotides are TGCAGTGCTAGAGGGGGGGGGACTCCGCAGTATTTT. This translates into CSARGGGTPQYF.

This clonotype was detected only a few times. This chain uses TRBV28 with TRBJ2-7; TRBD2 matches 8 bases. Germline V lookup: CDR1 MDHEN, CDR2 SYDVKM. The CDR3 extends over 15 amino acids. The J segment lost 3 bases and the V segment lost 3 bases, leaving 7 bases of the junction unmatched. The DNA for the CDR3 is TGTGCCAGCAGTTTGCTAACCGGGACTAGCTACGAGCAGTACTTC. Its translation is CASSLLTGTSYEQYF.

CDR3 nucleotides: TGCGCCAGCAGCTTGGAAGCGGGGGGGGGTCTTGAGCAGTTCTTC. Translating gives CASSLEAGGGLEQFF. The J gene is TRBJ2-1, the V gene TRBV5-1, with 10 positions matching TRBD2. This CDR3 is built from 15 residues. Germline trimming cut 0 bases from V and 9 bases from J; bases unmatched to any gene: 6. Germline CDR1 and CDR2: SGHRS and YFSETQ.

This clonotype was counted at least ten times. The rearrangement links TRBV5-1 to TRBJ1-2, with D possibly matching TRBD1 (5 bases). Germline assignment: CDR1 SGHRS and CDR2 YFSETQ. Between the trimmed V and J ends, which lost 0 bases and 1 base, there was a span of 13 bases. The CDR3 contains 16 residues. CDR3 region: CASSLAGRDYNYGYTF. DNA of the CDR3: TGCGCCAGCAGCTTGGCCGGCAGGGATTATAACTATGGCTACACCTTC.

The chain is built from TRBV15 and TRBJ1-4; D uncertain. Germline V lookup: CDR1 LNHNV, CDR2 YYDKDF (reference sequence). Trimming left V 0 bases short and J 7 bases short, with 12 bases between. The CDR3 consists of 15 residues. The CDR3 reads CATSRDFGLAEKLFF. The DNA for the CDR3 is TGTGCCACCAGCAGAGATTTTGGGCTTGCTGAAAAACTGTTTTTT.

This clonotype was counted a few times. The chain couples TRBV7-9 to TRBJ2-1; D not certain. Trimming removed 1 base from V and 0 bases from J, with 13 bases in between. The germline V gene encodes CDR1 SEHNR and CDR2 FQNEAQ (reference sequence). CDR3 length: 17 residues. CDR3 in amino acids: CASSLVRILSSYNEQFF. DNA of the CDR3: TGTGCCAGCAGCTTAGTCCGGATCCTAAGCTCCTACAATGAGCAGTTCTTC.

There are many counts of this clonotype. The rearrangement uses TRBV5-1 and TRBJ2-1; TRBD2 aligns across 7 bases. V trimming: 0 bases; J trimming: 8 bases; junction bases outside the gene matches: 11. CDR3 length: 16 amino acids. From germline, CDR1 is SGHRS and CDR2 YFSETQ. The chain's CDR3 is CASSLEGLPGVDEQFF. For the CDR3, the DNA is TGCGCCAGCAGCTTGGAGGGACTACCGGGTGTCGATGAGCAGTTCTTC. The full variable domain, completed using reference TRBV5-1 and TRBJ2-1, is KAGVTQTPRYLIKTRGQQVTLSCSPISGHRSVSWYQQTPGQGLQFLFEYFSETQRNKGNFPGRFSGRQFSNSRSEMNVSTLELGDSALYLCASSLEGLPGVDEQFFGPGTRLTVL.